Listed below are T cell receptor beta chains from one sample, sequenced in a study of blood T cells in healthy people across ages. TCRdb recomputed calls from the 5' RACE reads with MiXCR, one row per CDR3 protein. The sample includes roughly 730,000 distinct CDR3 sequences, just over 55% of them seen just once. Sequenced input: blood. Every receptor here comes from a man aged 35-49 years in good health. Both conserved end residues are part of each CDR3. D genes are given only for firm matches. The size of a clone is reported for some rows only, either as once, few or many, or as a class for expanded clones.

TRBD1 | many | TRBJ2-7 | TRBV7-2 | TGTGCCAGCAGAGGACAGGAGTCCAGCCTTTCCTACGAGCAGTACTTC | CASRGQESSLSYEQYF
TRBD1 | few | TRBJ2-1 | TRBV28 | TGTGCCAGTAGCACCCGGGACAGGGTGCATCTTGCCTACAATGAGCAGTTCTTC | CASSTRDRVHLAYNEQFF
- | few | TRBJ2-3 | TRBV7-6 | TGTGCCAGCAGCCTTTTGCGTGGTGATACGCAGTATTTT | CASSLLRGDTQYF
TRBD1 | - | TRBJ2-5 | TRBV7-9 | TGTGCCAGCAGCCAGGGACAGTATACGAATGAGCAGTACTTC | CASSQGQYTNEQYF
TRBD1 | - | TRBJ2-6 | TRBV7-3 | TGTGCCAGCAGCTCCGACAGGGGGAATTCTAGGGCCAACGTCCTGACTTTC | CASSSDRGNSRANVLTF
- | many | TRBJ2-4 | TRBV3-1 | TGTGCCAGCAGCCTCCGGGGCAGTGTAAACATTCAGTACTTC | CASSLRGSVNIQYF
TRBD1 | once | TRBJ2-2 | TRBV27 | TGTGCCAGCAGTTCAGGACAGGGGGCGCGAGGGGAGCTGTTTTTT | CASSSGQGARGELFF
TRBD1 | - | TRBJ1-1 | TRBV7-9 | TGTGCCAGCAGGGATCTAGGACAGGGAACCGAAGCTTTCTTT | CASRDLGQGTEAFF
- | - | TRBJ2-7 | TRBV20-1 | TGCAGTGCTAGAGCGGGGGTAACCTACGAGCAGTACTTC | CSARAGVTYEQYF
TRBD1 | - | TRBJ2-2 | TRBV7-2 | TGTGCCAGCAGCTTAGAAGGACAGGGGACCGGGGAGCTGTTTTTT | CASSLEGQGTGELFF
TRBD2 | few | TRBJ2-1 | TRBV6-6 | TGTGCCAGCAGTTCCGGACTAGCTCGGGGTTTCAATGAGCAGTTCTTC | CASSSGLARGFNEQFF
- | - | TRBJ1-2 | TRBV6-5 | TGTGCCAGCAGCAACAGGGTTGGCTACACCTTC | CASSNRVGYTF
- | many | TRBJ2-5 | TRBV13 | TGTGCCAGCAGCTTATTCGGCCAAGAGACCCAGTACTTC | CASSLFGQETQYF
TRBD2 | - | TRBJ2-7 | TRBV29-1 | TGCAGCGTTGCCCCTTGGCGGGGGTCCTACGAGCAGTACTTC | CSVAPWRGSYEQYF
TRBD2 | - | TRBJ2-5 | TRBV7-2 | TGTGCCAGCAGCCCTAGGGTAGCGGGAGGAAGAGAGACCCAGTACTTC | CASSPRVAGGRETQYF
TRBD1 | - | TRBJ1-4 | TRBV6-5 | TGTGCCAGCAGTTACCAGATTTGGACAGGGGATGAAAAACTGTTTTTT | CASSYQIWTGDEKLFF
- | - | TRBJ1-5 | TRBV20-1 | TGCAGTGCTAGAGATCAGGAGAGGAAGCCCCAGCATTTT | CSARDQERKPQHF
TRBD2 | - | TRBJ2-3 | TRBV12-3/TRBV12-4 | TGTGCCAGCAGCAGGACTAGCGGGACAGGCTATACGCAGTATTTT | CASSRTSGTGYTQYF
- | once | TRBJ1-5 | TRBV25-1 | TGTGCCAGCAGTGAATTGGCGACAGGCCTTGAAGACGATCAGCCCCAGCATTTT | CASSELATGLEDDQPQHF
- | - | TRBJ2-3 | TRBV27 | TGTGCCAGCAGTTTCGGGGGTCCCCCAGGGGAAGATACGCAGTATTTT | CASSFGGPPGEDTQYF
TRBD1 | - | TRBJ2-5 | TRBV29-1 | TGCAGCGTTGGACAGGGGGCGAGAGAGACCCAGTACTTC | CSVGQGARETQYF
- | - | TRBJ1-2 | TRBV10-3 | TGTGCCATCAGTGACGGTCTCAACTATGGCTACACCTTC | CAISDGLNYGYTF
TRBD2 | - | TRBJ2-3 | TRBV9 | TGTGCCAGCAGCGCGGGGGGGAGACCTTCGGGCACAGATACGCAGTATTTT | CASSAGGRPSGTDTQYF
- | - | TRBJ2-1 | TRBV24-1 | TGTGCCACCAGTGTCAATAATGAGCAGTTCTTC | CATSVNNEQFF
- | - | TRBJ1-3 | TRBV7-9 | TGTGCCAGCAGCTCGTCCGGTACAGCTGGAAACACCATATATTTT | CASSSSGTAGNTIYF
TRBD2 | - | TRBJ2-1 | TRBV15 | TGTGCCACCAGCAGAGAACGGGAGGGCTACAATGAGCAGTTCTTC | CATSREREGYNEQFF
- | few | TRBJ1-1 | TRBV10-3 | TGTGCCATCAGTGACGTGAACACTGAAGCTTTCTTT | CAISDVNTEAFF
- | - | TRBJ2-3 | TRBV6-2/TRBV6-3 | TGTGCCAGCAGTTTCCAAGGACGGCACACAGATACGCAGTATTTT | CASSFQGRHTDTQYF
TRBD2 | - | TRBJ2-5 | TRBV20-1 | TGCAGTGCTAGTCTCTCCCTTAGCGGGATTGGGACCCAGTACTTC | CSASLSLSGIGTQYF
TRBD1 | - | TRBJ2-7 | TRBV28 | TGTGCCAGCAGTGGGACAGGGACAGGCGAGCAGTACTTC | CASSGTGTGEQYF
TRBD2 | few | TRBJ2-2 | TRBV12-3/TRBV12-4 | TGTGCCAGCAGTCCTCCGGGACTAGGGGGAGTCACCGGGGAGCTGTTTTTT | CASSPPGLGGVTGELFF
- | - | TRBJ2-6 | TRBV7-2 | TGTGCCAGCCCCCACATCGAGCGAGACGACGTCCTGACTTTC | CASPHIERDDVLTF
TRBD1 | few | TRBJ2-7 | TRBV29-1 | TGCAGCGTCAGAGACAGGGGGCGAAAAAACGAGCAGTACTTC | CSVRDRGRKNEQYF
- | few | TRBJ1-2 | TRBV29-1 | TGCAGCGTTGAACGAGCAGGCAGGCGTGACTATGGCTACACCTTC | CSVERAGRRDYGYTF
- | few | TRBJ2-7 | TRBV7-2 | TGTGCCAGCAGCTCATCGACAGAATACGAGCAGTACTTC | CASSSSTEYEQYF
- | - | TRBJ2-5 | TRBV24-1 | TGTGCCACCAGTGTGGGTGGAGGGGCCCAAGAGACCCAGTACTTC | CATSVGGGAQETQYF
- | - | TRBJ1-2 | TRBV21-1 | TGTGCCAGCAGCAAAGTCGTAGTCTATGGCTACACCTTC | CASSKVVVYGYTF